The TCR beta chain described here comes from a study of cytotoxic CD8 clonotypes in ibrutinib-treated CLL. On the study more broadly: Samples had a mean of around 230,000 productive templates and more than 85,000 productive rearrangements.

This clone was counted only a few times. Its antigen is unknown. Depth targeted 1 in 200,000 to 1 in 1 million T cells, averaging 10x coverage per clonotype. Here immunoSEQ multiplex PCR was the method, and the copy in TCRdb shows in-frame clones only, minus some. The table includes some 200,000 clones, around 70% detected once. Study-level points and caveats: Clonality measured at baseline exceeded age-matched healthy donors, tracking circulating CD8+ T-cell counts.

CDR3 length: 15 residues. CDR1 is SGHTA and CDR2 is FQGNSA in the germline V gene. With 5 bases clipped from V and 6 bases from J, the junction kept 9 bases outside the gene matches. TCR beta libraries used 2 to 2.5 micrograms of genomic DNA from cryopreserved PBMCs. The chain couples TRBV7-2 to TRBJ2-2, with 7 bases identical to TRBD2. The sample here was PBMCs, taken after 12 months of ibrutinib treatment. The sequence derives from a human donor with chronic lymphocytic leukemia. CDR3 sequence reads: CASSRNWAGAGELFF. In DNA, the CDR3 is TGTGCCAGCAGCCGTAATTGGGCGGGAGCCGGGGAGCTGTTTTTT.